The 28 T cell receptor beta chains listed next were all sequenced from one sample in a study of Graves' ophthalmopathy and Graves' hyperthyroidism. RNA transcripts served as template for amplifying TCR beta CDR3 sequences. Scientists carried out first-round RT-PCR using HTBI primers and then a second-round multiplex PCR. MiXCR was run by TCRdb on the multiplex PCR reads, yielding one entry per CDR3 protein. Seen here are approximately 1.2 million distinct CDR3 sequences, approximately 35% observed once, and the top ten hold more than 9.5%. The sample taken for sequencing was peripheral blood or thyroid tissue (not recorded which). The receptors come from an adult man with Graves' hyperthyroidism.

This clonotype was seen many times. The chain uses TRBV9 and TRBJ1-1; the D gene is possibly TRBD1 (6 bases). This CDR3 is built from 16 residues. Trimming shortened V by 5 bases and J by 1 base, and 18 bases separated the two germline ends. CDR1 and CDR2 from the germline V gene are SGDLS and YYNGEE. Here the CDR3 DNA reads TGTGCCAGCAGACCCACCGGGACACAGGGGAACACTGAAGCTTTCTTT. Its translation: CASRPTGTQGNTEAFF.

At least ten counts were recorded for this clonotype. CDR3 amino acids: CASSVEGLNTEAFF. CDR3 sequence (DNA): TGTGCCAGCAGCGTAGAAGGTCTCAACACTGAAGCTTTCTTT. The rearrangement links TRBV9 to TRBJ1-1; the D is unclear. The CDR3 has 14 amino acids. From germline, CDR1 is SGDLS and CDR2 YYNGEE. V was trimmed by 0 bases and J by 2 bases, leaving 8 bases between them.

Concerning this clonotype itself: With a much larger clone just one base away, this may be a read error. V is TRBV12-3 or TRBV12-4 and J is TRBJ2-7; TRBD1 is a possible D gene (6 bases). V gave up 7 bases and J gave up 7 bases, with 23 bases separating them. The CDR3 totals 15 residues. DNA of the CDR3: TGTGCCAGCACCTGCACCCTGACAGGCACGGGGGAGCAGTACTTC. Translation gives CASTCTLTGTGEQYF.

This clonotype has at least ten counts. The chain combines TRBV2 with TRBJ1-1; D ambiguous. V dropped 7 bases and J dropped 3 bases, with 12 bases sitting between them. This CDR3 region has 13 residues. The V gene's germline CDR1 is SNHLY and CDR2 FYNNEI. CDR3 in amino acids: CASNEKGYTEAFF. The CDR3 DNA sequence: TGTGCCAGCAACGAGAAAGGGTACACTGAAGCTTTCTTT.

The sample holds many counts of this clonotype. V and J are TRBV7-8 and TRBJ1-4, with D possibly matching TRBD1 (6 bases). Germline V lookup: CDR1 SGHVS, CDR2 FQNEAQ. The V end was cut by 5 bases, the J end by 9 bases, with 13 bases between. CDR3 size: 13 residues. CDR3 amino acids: CASSARTEKKLFF. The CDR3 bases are TGTGCCAGCAGCGCTCGGACAGAAAAAAAACTGTTTTTT.

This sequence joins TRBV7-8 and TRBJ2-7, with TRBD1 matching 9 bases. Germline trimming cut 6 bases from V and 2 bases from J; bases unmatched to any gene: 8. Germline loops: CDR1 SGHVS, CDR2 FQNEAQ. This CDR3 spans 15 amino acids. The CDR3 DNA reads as TGTGCCAGCAGGTCTGGGACAGGGCAACCCTACGAGCAGTACTTC. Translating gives CASRSGTGQPYEQYF.

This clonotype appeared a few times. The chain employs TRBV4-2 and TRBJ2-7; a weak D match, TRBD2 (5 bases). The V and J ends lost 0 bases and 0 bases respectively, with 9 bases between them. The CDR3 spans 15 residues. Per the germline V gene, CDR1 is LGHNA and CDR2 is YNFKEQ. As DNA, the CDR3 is TGTGCCAGCAGCCAAGAGGAGCGGAACTCCTACGAGCAGTACTTC. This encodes CASSQEERNSYEQYF.

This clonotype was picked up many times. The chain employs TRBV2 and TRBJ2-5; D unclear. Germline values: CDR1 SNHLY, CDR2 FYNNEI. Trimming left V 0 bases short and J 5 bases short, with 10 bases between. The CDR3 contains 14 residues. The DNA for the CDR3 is TGTGCCAGCAGTGAAGCGGTTTCCGCGGAGACCCAGTACTTC. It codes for CASSEAVSAETQYF.

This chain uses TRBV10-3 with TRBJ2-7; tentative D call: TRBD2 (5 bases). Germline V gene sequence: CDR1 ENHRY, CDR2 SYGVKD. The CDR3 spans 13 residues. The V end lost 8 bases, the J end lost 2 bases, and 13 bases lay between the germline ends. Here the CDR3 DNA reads TGTGCCATCTTATCACTAGGGACCTACGAGCAGTACTTC. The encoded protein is CAILSLGTYEQYF.

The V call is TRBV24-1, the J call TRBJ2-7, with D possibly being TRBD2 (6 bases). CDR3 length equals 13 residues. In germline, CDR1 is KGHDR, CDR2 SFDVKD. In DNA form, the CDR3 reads TGTGCTAGCGGTCTGACAATAAGCTACGAGCAGTACTTC. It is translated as CASGLTISYEQYF.

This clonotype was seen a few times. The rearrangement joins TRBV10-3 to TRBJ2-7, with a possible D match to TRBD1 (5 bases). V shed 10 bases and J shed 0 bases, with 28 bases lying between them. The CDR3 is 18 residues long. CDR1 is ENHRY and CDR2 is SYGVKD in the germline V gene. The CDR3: CASSYSTPQVKSSYEQYF. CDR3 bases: TGTGCCAGTAGTTACTCGACGCCACAGGTGAAGAGCTCCTACGAGCAGTACTTC.

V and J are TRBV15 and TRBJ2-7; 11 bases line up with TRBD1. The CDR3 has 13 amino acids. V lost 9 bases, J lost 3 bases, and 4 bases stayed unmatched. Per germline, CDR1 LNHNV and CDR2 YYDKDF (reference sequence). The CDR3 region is CATTGTGGYEQYF. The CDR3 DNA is TGTGCCACGACCGGGACAGGGGGCTACGAGCAGTACTTC.

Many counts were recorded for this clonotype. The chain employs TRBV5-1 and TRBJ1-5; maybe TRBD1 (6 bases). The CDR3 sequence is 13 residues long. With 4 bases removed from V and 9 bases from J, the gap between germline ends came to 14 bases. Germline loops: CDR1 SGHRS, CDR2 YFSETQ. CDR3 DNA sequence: TGCGCCAGCAGCCCGACAGGACCAGGGCCCCAGCATTTT. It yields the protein CASSPTGPGPQHF.

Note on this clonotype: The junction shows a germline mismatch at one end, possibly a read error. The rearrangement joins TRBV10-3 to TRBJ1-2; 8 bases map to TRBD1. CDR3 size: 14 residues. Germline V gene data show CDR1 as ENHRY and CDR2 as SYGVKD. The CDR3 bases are TGTGCCAGCAGTGGATGGGGGACAGGCAATGGCTACACCTTC. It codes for CASSGWGTGNGYTF.

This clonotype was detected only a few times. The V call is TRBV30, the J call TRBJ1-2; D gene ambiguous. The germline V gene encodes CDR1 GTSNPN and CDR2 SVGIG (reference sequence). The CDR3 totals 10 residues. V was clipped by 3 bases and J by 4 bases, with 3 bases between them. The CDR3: CAWRLYGYTF. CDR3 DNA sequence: TGTGCCTGGAGACTCTATGGCTACACCTTC.

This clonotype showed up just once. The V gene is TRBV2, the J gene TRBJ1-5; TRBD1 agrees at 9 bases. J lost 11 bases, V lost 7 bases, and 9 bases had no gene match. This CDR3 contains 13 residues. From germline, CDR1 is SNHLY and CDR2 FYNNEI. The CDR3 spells CASKGTGSETQHF. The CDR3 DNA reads TGTGCCAGCAAAGGGACAGGGTCAGAGACCCAGCATTTT. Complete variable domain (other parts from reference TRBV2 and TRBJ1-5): EPEVTQTPSHQVTQMGQEVILRCVPISNHLYFYWYRQILGQKVEFLVSFYNNEISEKSEIFDDQFSVERPDGSNFTLKIRSTKLEDSAMYFCASKGTGSETQHFGDGTRLSIL.

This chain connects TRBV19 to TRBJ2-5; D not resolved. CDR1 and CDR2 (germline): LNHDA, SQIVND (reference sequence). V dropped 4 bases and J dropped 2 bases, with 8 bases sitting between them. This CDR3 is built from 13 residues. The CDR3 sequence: CASSKSDQETQYF. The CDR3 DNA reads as TGTGCCAGTAGTAAGTCCGATCAAGAGACCCAGTACTTC.

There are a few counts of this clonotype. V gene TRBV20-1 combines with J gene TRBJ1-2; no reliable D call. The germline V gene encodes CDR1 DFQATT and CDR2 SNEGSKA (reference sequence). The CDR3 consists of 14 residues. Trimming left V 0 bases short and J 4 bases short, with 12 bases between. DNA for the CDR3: TGCAGTGCTAGAGACCCCCCCGGGATCTATGGCTACACCTTC. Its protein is CSARDPPGIYGYTF.

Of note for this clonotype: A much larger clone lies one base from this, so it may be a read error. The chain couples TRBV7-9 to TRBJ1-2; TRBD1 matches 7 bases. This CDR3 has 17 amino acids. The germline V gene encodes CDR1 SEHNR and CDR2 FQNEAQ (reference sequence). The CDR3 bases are TGTGCCGGCAGCTTGGGACAGACAAGAAGCGAAGTTCATGGCTACACCTTC. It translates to CAGSLGQTRSEVHGYTF.

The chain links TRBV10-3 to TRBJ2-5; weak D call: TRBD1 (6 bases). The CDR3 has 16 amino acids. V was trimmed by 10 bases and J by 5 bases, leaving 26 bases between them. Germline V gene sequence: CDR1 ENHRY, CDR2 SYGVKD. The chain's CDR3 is CASSDGPSTGSETQYF. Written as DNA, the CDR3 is TGTGCCAGCAGCGACGGGCCCTCGACAGGTTCGGAGACCCAGTACTTC.

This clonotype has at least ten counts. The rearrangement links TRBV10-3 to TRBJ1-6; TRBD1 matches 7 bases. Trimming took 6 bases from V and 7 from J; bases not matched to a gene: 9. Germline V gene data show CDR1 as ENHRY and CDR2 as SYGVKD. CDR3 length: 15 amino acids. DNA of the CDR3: TGTGCCATCAGGGTAGGGACAGTCCAAAATTCACCCCTCCACTTT. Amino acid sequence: CAIRVGTVQNSPLHF.

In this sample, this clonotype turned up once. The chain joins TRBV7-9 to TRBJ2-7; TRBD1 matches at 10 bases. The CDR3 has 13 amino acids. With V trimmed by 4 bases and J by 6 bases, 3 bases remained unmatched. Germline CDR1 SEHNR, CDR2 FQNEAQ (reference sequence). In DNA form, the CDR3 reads TGTGCCAGCAGCTACTGGGACAGGGGCGAGCAGTACTTC. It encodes CASSYWDRGEQYF.

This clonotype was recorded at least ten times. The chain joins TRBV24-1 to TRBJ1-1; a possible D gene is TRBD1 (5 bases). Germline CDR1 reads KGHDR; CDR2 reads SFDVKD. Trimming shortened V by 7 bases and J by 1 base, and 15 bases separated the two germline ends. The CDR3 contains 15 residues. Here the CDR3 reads CATSPRGPGNTEAFF. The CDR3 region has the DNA TGTGCCACCAGCCCTAGGGGTCCAGGGAACACTGAAGCTTTCTTT.

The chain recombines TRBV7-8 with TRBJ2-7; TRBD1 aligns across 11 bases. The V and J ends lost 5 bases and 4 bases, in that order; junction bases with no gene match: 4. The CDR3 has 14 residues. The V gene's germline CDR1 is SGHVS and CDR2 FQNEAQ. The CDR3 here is CASSMDRGPYEQYF. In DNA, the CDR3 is TGTGCCAGCAGCATGGACAGGGGGCCTTACGAGCAGTACTTC.

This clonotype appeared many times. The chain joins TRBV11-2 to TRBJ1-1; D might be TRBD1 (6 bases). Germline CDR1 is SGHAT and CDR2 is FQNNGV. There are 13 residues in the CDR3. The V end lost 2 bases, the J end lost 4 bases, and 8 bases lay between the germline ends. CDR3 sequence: CASSLPGVTEAFF. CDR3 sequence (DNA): TGTGCCAGCAGCTTACCAGGGGTCACTGAAGCTTTCTTT. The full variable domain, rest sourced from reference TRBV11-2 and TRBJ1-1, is EAGVAQSPRYKIIEKRQSVAFWCNPISGHATLYWYQQILGQGPKLLIQFQNNGVVDDSQLPKDRFSAERLKGVDSTLKIQPAKLEDSAVYLCASSLPGVTEAFFGQGTRLTVV.

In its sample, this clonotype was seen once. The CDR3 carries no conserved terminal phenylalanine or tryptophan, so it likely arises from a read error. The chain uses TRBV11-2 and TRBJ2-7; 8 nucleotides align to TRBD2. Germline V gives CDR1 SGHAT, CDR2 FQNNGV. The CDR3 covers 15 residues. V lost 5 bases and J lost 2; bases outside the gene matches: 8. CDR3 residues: CASSQGRGGTYEQYL. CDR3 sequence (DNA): TGTGCCAGCAGCCAGGGGCGCGGGGGGACCTACGAGCAGTACCTC.

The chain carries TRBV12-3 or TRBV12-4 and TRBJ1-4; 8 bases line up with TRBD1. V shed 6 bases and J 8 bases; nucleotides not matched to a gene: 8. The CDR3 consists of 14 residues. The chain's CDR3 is CASRRQGHGEKLFF. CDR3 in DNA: TGTGCCAGCAGGAGACAGGGGCACGGGGAAAAACTGTTTTTT.

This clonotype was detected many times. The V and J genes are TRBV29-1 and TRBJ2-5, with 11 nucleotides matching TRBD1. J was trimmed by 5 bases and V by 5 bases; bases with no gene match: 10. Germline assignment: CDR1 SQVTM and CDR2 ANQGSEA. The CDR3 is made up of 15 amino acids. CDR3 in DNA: TGCAGCGTTATTCGGACAGGGGGCGTTCGGGAGACCCAGTACTTC. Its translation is CSVIRTGGVRETQYF. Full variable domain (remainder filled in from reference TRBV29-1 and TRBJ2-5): SAVISQKPSRDICQRGTSLTIQCQVDSQVTMMFWYRQQPGQSLTLIATANQGSEATYESGFVIDKFPISRPNLTFSTLTVSNMSPEDSSIYLCSVIRTGGVRETQYFGPGTRLLVL.